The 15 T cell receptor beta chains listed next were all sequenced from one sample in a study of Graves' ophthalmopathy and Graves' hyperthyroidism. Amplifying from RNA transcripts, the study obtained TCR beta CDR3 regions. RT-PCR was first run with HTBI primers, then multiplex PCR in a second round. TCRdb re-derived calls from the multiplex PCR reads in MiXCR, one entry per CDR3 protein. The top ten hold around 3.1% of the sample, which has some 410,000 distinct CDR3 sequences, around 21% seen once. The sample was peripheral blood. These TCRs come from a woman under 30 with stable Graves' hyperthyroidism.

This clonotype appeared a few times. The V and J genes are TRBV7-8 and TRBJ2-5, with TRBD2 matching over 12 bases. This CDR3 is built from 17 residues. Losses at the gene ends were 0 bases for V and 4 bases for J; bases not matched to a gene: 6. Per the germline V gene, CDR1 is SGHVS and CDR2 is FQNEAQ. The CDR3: CASSLAGTSGGRETQYF. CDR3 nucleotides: TGTGCCAGCAGCTTAGCAGGCACTAGCGGGGGGAGAGAGACCCAGTACTTC.

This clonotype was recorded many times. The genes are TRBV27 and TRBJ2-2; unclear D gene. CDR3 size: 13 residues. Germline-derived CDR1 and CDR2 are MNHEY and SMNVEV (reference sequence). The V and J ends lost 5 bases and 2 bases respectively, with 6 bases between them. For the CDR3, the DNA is TGTGCCAGCAGTCCCCATAACACCGGGGAGCTGTTTTTT. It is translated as CASSPHNTGELFF.

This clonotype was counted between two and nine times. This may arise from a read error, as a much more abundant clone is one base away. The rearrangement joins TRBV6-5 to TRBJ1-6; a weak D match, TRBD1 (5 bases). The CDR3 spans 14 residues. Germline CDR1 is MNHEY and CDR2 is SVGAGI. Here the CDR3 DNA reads TGTGCCAGCAGTTACTCGGACACGAATTCACACCTCCACTTT. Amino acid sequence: CASSYSDTNSHLHF.

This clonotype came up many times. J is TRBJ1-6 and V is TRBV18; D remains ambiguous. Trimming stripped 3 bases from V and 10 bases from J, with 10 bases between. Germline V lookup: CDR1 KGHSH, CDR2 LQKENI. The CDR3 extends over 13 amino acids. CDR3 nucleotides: TGTGCCAGCTCACCTCGGGTCGACTCACCCCTCCACTTT. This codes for CASSPRVDSPLHF.

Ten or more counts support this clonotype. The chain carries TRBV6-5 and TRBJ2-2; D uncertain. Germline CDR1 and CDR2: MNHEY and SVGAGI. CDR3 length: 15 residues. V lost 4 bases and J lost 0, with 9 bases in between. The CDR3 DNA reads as TGTGCCAGCAGTTGGCTCCCCGCGAACACCGGGGAGCTGTTTTTT. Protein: CASSWLPANTGELFF.

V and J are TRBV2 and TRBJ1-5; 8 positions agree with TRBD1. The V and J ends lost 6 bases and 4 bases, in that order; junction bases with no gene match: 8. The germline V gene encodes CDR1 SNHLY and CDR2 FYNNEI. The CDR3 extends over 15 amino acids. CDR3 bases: TGTGCCAGCAGGCCCACAGGGGGTTTAAATCAGCCCCAGCATTTT. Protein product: CASRPTGGLNQPQHF.

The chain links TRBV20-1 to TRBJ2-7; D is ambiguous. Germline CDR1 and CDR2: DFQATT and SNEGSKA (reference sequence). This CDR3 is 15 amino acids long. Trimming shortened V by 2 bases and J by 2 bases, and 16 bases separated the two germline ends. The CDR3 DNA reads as TGCAGTGCTAGAAGGGTTGGGGTCCCTCCCTACGAGCAGTACTTC. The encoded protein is CSARRVGVPPYEQYF.

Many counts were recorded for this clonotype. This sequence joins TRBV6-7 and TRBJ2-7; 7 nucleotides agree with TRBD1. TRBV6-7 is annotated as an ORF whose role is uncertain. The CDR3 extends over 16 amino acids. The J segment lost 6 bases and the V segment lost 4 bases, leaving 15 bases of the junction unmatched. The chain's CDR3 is CASSSPKRTGWSEQYF. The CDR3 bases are TGTGCCAGCAGTTCCCCTAAAAGGACAGGATGGAGCGAGCAGTACTTC.

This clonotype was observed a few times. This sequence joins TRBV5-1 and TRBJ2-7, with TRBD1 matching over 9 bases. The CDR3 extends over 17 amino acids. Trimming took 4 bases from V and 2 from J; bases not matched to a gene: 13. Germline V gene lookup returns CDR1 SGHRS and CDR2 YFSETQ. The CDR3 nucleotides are TGCGCCAGCAGCCCAGCGACAGGGGGAAAAAGGGCCTACGAGCAGTACTTC. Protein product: CASSPATGGKRAYEQYF.

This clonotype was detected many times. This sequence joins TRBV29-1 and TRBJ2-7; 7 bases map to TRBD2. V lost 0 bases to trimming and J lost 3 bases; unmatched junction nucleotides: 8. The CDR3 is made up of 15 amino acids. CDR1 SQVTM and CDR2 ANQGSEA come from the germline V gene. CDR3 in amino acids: CSVEDRGTTFYEQYF. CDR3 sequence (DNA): TGCAGCGTTGAAGATCGAGGGACTACCTTCTACGAGCAGTACTTC.

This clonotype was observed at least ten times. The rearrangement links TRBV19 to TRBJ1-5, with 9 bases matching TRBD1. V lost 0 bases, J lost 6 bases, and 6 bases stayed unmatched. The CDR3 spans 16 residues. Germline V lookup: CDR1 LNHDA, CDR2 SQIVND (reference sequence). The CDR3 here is CASSIEGGTGSQPQHF. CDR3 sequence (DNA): TGTGCCAGTAGTATAGAAGGCGGGACAGGGTCTCAGCCCCAGCATTTT.

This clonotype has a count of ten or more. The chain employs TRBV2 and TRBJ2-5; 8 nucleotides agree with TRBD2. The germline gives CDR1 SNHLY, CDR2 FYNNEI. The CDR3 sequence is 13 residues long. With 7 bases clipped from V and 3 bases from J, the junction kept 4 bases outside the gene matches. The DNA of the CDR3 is TGTGCCAGCAACCTAGCGGGCGAAGAGACCCAGTACTTC. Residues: CASNLAGEETQYF.

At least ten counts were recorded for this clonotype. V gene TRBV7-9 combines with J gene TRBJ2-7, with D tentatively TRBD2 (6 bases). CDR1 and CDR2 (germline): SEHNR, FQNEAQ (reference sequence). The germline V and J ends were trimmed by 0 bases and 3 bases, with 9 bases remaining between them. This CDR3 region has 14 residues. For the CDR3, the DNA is TGTGCCAGCAGCTTAGCGGGGGGAGGCTACGAGCAGTACTTC. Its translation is CASSLAGGGYEQYF.

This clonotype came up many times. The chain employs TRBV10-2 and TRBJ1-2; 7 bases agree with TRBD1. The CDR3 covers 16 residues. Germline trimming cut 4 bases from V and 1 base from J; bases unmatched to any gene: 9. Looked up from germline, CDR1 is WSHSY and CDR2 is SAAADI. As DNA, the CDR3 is TGCGCCAGCAGTGGTGCCGACGGGACAGATAACTATGGCTACACCTTC. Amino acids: CASSGADGTDNYGYTF.

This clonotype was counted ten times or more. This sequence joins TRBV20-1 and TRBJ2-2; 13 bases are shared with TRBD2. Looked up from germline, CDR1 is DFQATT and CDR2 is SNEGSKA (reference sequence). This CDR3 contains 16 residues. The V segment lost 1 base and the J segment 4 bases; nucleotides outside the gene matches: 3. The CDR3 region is CSARGLAGGRTGELFF. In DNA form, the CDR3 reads TGCAGTGCTAGAGGACTAGCGGGAGGCCGCACCGGGGAGCTGTTTTTT.